The present T cell receptor beta chain was sequenced within a study of blood T cell repertoires in COVID-19. At the level of the study: Sources were T cells, B-cell-depleted T cells, or PBMCs; the material itself was cDNA or gDNA.

The CDR3 extends over 16 amino acids. Per germline, CDR1 SGHTA and CDR2 FQGNSA. With 5 bases clipped from V and 4 bases from J, the junction kept 6 bases outside the gene matches. Per the study methods: Estimation of nucleated cell counts was performed using reference gene primer amplification. Libraries were prepared by immunoSEQ multiplex PCR; TCRdb keeps only in-frame clonotypes and omits some of them. V, J and clone size reflect that table, while D and trimming were determined from the DNA. The repertoire holds roughly 100,000 clones, with 80% to 90% as singletons. This TCR derives from a woman older than 75 with active COVID-19. The chain carries TRBV7-2 and TRBJ2-1, with 12 bases aligning to TRBD2. The sequenced sample consisted of peripheral blood. CDR3: CASSTRGTSGYNEQFF. CDR3 coding DNA: TGTGCCAGCAGCACTAGGGGGACTAGCGGGTACAATGAGCAGTTCTTC.